This T cell receptor (beta chain) was sequenced for a study of glioma-infiltrating T cells after dendritic cell vaccination. Background on the study: Autologous tumor lysate was loaded overnight onto monocyte-derived dendritic cells grown about seven days with IL-4 and GM-CSF. Study outcomes and limitations: Higher TCR clonality did not directly relate to longer survival.

The CDR3 is 17 amino acids. V was cut by 0 bases and J by 8 bases, with 21 bases left in between. The germline V gene has CDR1 SGHKS and CDR2 YYEKEE (reference sequence). This clone was counted a few times. Its target is not known. The primer mix had 60 V beta and 13 J beta primers. The protocol was immunoSEQ multiplex PCR, while the TCRdb copy is restricted to in-frame clones and leaves out a portion. The data contain about 99,000 clones, roughly 79% of them singletons. No glioblastoma patient carried an isocitrate dehydrogenase mutation. The TCR comes from a human donor with glioblastoma. The rearrangement uses TRBV5-5 and TRBJ1-3, with D possibly TRBD1 on 6 matching bases. Specimen: blood, collected before dendritic cell vaccination. CDR3 amino acids: CASSLEAWTVIQDTIYF. The CDR3 nucleotides are TGTGCCAGCAGCTTGGAGGCCTGGACAGTTATCCAGGACACCATATATTTT.